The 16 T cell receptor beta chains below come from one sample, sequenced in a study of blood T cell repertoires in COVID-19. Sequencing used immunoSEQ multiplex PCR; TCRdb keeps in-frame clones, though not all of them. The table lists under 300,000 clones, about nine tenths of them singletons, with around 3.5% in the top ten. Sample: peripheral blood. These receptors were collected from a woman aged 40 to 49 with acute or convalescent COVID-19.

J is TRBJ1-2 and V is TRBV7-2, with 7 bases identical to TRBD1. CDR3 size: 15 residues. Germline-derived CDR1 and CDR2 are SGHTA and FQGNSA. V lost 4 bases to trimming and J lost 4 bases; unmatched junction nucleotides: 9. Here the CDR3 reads CASSSMSSGGYGYTF. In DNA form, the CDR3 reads TGTGCCAGCAGCTCCATGAGCTCAGGGGGCTATGGCTACACCTTC.

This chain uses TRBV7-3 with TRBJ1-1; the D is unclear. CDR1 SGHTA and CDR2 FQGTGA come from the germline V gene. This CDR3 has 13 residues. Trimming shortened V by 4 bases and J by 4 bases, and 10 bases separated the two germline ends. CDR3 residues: CASSYREFTEAFF. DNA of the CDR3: TGTGCCAGCAGCTACCGGGAGTTCACTGAAGCTTTCTTT.

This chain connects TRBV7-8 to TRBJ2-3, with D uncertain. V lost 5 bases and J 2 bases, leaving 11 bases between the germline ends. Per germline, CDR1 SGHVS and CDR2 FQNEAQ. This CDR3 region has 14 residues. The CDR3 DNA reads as TGTGCCAGCAGCCCATTGGCCCTCACAGATACGCAGTATTTT. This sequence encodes CASSPLALTDTQYF.

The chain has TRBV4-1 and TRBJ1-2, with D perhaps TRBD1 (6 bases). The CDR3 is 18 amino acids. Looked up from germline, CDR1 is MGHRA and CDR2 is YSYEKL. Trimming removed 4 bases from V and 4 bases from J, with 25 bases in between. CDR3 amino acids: CASSRSEVRGRGIYGYTF. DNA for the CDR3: TGCGCCAGCAGCCGAAGCGAAGTAAGGGGGAGGGGGATCTATGGCTACACCTTC.

The chain's CDR3 is CASRADRAGSGYTF. The CDR3 nucleotides read TGTGCCAGCAGGGCGGACAGGGCAGGGAGCGGCTACACCTTC. The V gene is TRBV3-1 (or the pseudogene TRBV3-2), the J gene TRBJ1-2, with 8 bases matching TRBD1. The CDR3 covers 14 residues. Germline CDR1 LGHDT, CDR2 YNNKEL (reference sequence). The V gene end was trimmed by 6 bases and the J gene end by 8 bases; junction bases not matched to a gene: 11.

Here the CDR3 reads CASIPLGSMNTEAFF. Here the CDR3 DNA reads TGTGCCAGCATCCCCTTGGGCAGCATGAACACTGAAGCTTTCTTT. This rearrangement joins TRBV9 to TRBJ1-1; D not certain. Looked up from germline, CDR1 is SGDLS and CDR2 is YYNGEE. CDR3 length: 15 amino acids. V gave up 6 bases and J gave up 0 bases, with 15 bases separating them.

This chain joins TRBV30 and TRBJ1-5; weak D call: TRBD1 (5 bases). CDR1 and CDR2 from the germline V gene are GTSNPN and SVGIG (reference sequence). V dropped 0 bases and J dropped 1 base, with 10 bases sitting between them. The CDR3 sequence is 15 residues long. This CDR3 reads CAWSVGAGSNQPQHF. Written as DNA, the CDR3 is TGTGCCTGGAGTGTAGGTGCAGGGAGCAATCAGCCCCAGCATTTT.

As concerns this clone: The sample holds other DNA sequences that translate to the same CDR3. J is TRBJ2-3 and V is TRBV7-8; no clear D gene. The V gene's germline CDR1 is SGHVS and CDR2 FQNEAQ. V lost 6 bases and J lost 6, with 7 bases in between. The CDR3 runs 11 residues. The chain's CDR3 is CASSPQDTQYF. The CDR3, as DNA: TGTGCCAGCAGTCCCCAGGATACGCAGTATTTT.

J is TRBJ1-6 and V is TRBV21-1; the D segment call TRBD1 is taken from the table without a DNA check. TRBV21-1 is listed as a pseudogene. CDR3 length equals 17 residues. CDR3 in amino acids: CASSKAKTGVYNSPLHF. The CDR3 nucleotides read TGTGCCAGCAGCAAAGCGAAGACAGGGGTCTATAATTCACCCCTCCACTTT.

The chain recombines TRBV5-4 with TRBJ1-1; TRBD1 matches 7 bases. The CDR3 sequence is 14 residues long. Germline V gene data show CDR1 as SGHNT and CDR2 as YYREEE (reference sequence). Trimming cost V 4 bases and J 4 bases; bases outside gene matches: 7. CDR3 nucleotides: TGTGCCAGCAGCGCTACAGGGGATGCCACTGAAGCTTTCTTT. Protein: CASSATGDATEAFF.

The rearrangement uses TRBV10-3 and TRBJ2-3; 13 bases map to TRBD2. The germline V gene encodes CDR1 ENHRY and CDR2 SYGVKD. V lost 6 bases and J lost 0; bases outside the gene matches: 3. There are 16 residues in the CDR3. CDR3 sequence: CAISLGLAGSTDTQYF. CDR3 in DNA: TGTGCCATCAGCCTGGGACTAGCGGGGAGCACAGATACGCAGTATTTT.

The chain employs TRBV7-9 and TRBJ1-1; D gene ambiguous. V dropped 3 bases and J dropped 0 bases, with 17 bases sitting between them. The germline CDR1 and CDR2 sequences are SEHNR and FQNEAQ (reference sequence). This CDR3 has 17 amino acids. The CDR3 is CASSFRGTPPLNTEAFF. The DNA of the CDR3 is TGTGCCAGCAGCTTCCGGGGTACACCACCGCTGAACACTGAAGCTTTCTTT.

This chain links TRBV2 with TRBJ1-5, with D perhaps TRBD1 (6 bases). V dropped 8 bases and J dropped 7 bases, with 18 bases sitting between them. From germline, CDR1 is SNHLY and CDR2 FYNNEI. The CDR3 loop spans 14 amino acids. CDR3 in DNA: TGTGCCAGCGTTGAAACAGGGCTACTCCAGCCCCAGCATTTT. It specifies CASVETGLLQPQHF.

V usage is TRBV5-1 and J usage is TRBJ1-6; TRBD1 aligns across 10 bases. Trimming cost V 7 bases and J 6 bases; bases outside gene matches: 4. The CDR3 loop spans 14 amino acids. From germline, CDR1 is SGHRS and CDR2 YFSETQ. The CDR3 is CASAWDRGNSPLHF. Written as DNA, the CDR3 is TGCGCCAGCGCATGGGACAGGGGTAATTCACCCCTCCACTTT.

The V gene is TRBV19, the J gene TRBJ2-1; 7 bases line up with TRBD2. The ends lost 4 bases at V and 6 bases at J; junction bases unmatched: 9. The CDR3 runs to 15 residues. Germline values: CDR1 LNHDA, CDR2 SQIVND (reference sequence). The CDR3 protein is CASSRQAGVRNEQFF. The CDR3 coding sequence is TGTGCCAGTAGTAGGCAGGCGGGGGTCCGCAATGAGCAGTTCTTC.

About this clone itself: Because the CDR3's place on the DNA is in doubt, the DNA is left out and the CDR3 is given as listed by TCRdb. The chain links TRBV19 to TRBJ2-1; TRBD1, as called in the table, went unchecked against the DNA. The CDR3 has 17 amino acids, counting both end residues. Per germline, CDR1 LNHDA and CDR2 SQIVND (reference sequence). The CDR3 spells CASSIVGRLGEWGLGIF.